A single sample gave rise to the 8 T cell receptor beta chains below, sequenced in a study of blood T cells in healthy people across ages. A second 7 to 11 cycle PCR used barcoded and J-beta primers. MiXCR was run by TCRdb on the 5' RACE reads, yielding one entry per CDR3 protein. The sample has around 700,000 distinct CDR3 sequences, 25% seen once; the top ten hold around 9.2%. This sample also belongs to another study, concerning T cells of mothers and their children.

Sample: blood. The receptors were sampled from a boy between 10 and 17 years old in good health.

The rearrangement links TRBV20-1 to TRBJ2-5, with D possibly being TRBD2 (7 bases). The J call may be incorrect, as the DNA end agrees better with TRBJ2-7. The CDR3 consists of 14 residues. Per the germline V gene, CDR1 is DFQATT and CDR2 is SNEGSKA (reference sequence). CDR3 sequence: CSARDPRGGYEQYF. The CDR3 DNA reads as TGCAGTGCTAGAGATCCCAGGGGAGGGTACGAGCAGTACTTC.

The table lists this clonotype with a few counts. The chain employs TRBV29-1 and TRBJ2-5; 7 positions agree with TRBD1. V dropped 6 bases and J dropped 3; count of bases not matched to a gene: 13. Germline V CDR1 and CDR2: SQVTM, ANQGSEA. CDR3 size: 15 residues. CDR3 DNA: TGCAGCGTGACCGACCCCGGGACAGATGAAGAGACCCAGTACTTC. Translation gives CSVTDPGTDEETQYF.

V gene TRBV5-8 combines with J gene TRBJ2-5; D uncertain. Matching the DNA end better, TRBJ2-7 makes the J call doubtful. Per the germline V gene, CDR1 is SGHTS and CDR2 is YDEGEE. This CDR3 has 14 amino acids. CDR3 in DNA: TGTGCCAGCAGCCCCCTAGATGGAACGGGCGAGCAGTACTTC. This encodes CASSPLDGTGEQYF.

The chain has TRBV6-2 or TRBV6-3 and TRBJ2-5; tentative D call: TRBD2 (6 bases). The CDR3 is 15 residues long. The germline V gene has CDR1 MNHEY and CDR2 SVGEGT. Trimming left V 8 bases short and J 2 bases short, with 18 bases between. In DNA form, the CDR3 reads TGTGCCAGCGGTGGGACTTCATTAGTTCAAGAGACCCAGTACTTC. Translation: CASGGTSLVQETQYF.

CDR3 in DNA: TGTGCCAGCAGCACTAGCCCGTATGAGACCCAGTACTTC. Its translation: CASSTSPYETQYF. The chain joins TRBV7-9 to TRBJ2-5; TRBD2 might be the D (6 bases). This CDR3 region has 13 residues. V was clipped by 5 bases and J by 5 bases, with 12 bases between them. Germline V CDR1 and CDR2: SEHNR, FQNEAQ (reference sequence).

Regarding this clonotype: One end of the junction varies from germline; a read error may be responsible. V and J are TRBV20-1 and TRBJ1-6; D is unresolved. The germline CDR1 and CDR2 sequences are DFQATT and SNEGSKA (reference sequence). This CDR3 region has 12 residues. The CDR3: CSARDGDSPLHF. DNA of the CDR3: TGCAGTGCCAGAGATGGGGATTCACCCCTCCACTTT.

V gene TRBV7-2 combines with J gene TRBJ1-2; TRBD1 matches at 11 bases. Germline-derived CDR1 and CDR2 are SGHTA and FQGNSA. Trimming removed 5 bases from V and 4 bases from J; junction bases left unmatched: 3. CDR3 length: 14 amino acids. The CDR3 DNA reads as TGTGCCAGCAGCGTGGACAGGGGGCCCTATGGCTACACCTTC. It translates to CASSVDRGPYGYTF.

The gene calls are TRBV7-9 and TRBJ2-2; no reliable D call. In germline, CDR1 is SEHNR, CDR2 FQNEAQ (reference sequence). The CDR3 runs 11 residues. Trimming pared 5 bases from V and 10 bases from J, leaving 8 bases between. The CDR3 reads CASSPRAELFF. CDR3 DNA sequence: TGTGCCAGCAGCCCGCGTGCGGAGCTGTTTTTT.